Each of the 23 T cell receptor beta chains below was sequenced from the same sample in a study of beta chain features in type 1 diabetes. Expressed TCRB transcripts got sequenced, as all isolated RNA was reverse transcribed. Clones were sequenced by immunoSEQ multiplex PCR, and TCRdb holds only the in-frame ones, with some missing. Altogether hundreds of thousands of clones are present, 14% being singletons, with the ten largest covering around 0.03%. The sequenced sample consisted of naive CD4+ T cells from blood. These TCRs come from a woman aged 40 to 49 in good health.

The chain joins TRBV11-2 to TRBJ1-1; tentative D call: TRBD1 (6 bases). CDR3 length: 13 residues. Trimming stripped 5 bases from V and 2 bases from J, with 9 bases between. Germline V gives CDR1 SGHAT, CDR2 FQNNGV. The chain's CDR3 is CASSMTGNTEAFF. In DNA form, the CDR3 reads TGTGCCAGCAGCATGACAGGAAACACTGAAGCTTTCTTT.

The V and J genes are TRBV2 and TRBJ2-7, with TRBD1 matching 9 bases. The germline CDR1 and CDR2 sequences are SNHLY and FYNNEI. V lost 6 bases and J lost 7; bases outside the gene matches: 7. The CDR3 is 13 residues long. The CDR3 bases are TGTGCCAGCAGGGAAACCGGGACAGGGGAGCAGTACTTC. The encoded protein is CASRETGTGEQYF.

This clone was seen only a few times. This sequence joins TRBV2 and TRBJ2-1; 7 bases match TRBD1. This CDR3 spans 14 amino acids. Germline V gene sequence: CDR1 SNHLY, CDR2 FYNNEI. The V and J ends lost 4 bases and 4 bases, in that order; junction bases with no gene match: 4. As DNA, the CDR3 is TGTGCCAGCAGTGGACAGGGTCAGTACAATGAGCAGTTCTTC. Translation gives CASSGQGQYNEQFF.

CDR3 sequence (DNA): TGTGCCAGCAATCACAGGGGGCCAAGGAATACGCAGTATTTT. It codes for CASNHRGPRNTQYF. The chain joins TRBV6-1 to TRBJ2-3, with TRBD1 matching 9 bases. After removal of 7 bases from V and 7 bases from J, the junction contained 9 bases not matched to a gene. The CDR3 consists of 14 residues. Per germline, CDR1 MNHNS and CDR2 SASEGT.

The chain has TRBV7-9 and TRBJ2-7; D is unclear. The V and J ends lost 5 bases and 2 bases respectively, with 13 bases between them. In germline, CDR1 is SEHNR, CDR2 FQNEAQ (reference sequence). The CDR3 is 14 amino acids. The CDR3 sequence is CASSKIQFPYEQYF. CDR3 nucleotides: TGTGCCAGCAGCAAAATCCAGTTCCCCTACGAGCAGTACTTC.

The chain has TRBV9 and TRBJ2-2; 15 nucleotides agree with TRBD2. CDR1 SGDLS and CDR2 YYNGEE come from the germline V gene. The CDR3 length is 18 residues. V trimming: 3 bases; J trimming: 5 bases; junction bases outside the gene matches: 8. The CDR3 here is CASSGGLAGGRRTGELFF. The CDR3 region has the DNA TGTGCCAGCAGCGGGGGACTAGCGGGGGGTCGTAGAACCGGGGAGCTGTTTTTT.

The rearrangement links TRBV18 to TRBJ1-2, with TRBD1 matching over 7 bases. The length of the CDR3 is 15 residues. V was clipped by 3 bases and J by 3 bases; unmatched bases: 7. Germline V lookup: CDR1 KGHSH, CDR2 LQKENI. The CDR3 nucleotides are TGTGCCAGCTCACCTGATGGACAGGACTACTATGGCTACACCTTC. Translated, it gives CASSPDGQDYYGYTF.

In this sample, this clone turned up a few times. The chain has TRBV6-5 and TRBJ2-3; D gene unclear. CDR1 is MNHEY and CDR2 is SVGAGI in the germline V gene. The CDR3 totals 15 residues. Trimming removed 2 bases at V and 0 bases at J, with 9 bases between. The chain's CDR3 is CASSYGGWSTDTQYF. CDR3 sequence (DNA): TGTGCCAGCAGTTACGGCGGATGGAGCACAGATACGCAGTATTTT.

This clone has only a few counts. The chain employs TRBV18 and TRBJ1-2; D is undetermined. Looked up from germline, CDR1 is KGHSH and CDR2 is LQKENI. This CDR3 region has 16 residues. Trimming removed 2 bases at V and 2 bases at J, with 15 bases between. CDR3 bases: TGTGCCAGCTCACCATGGTCGTCGCGGGAAAACTATGGCTACACCTTC. Protein sequence: CASSPWSSRENYGYTF.

This clone was counted ten times or more. The chain has TRBV11-2 and TRBJ2-1, with unresolved D. The CDR3 runs to 11 residues. Between the trimmed V and J ends, which lost 7 bases and 7 bases, there was a span of 8 bases. Germline V lookup: CDR1 SGHAT, CDR2 FQNNGV. Here the CDR3 reads CASTLTNEQFF. The CDR3 nucleotides read TGTGCCAGCACCTTGACAAATGAGCAGTTCTTC. The complete variable domain, with remaining parts taken from reference TRBV11-2 and TRBJ2-1, reads EAGVAQSPRYKIIEKRQSVAFWCNPISGHATLYWYQQILGQGPKLLIQFQNNGVVDDSQLPKDRFSAERLKGVDSTLKIQPAKLEDSAVYLCASTLTNEQFFGPGTRLTVL.

The chain has TRBV28 and TRBJ2-7, with unresolved D. In germline, CDR1 is MDHEN, CDR2 SYDVKM. V dropped 7 bases and J dropped 5 bases, with 15 bases sitting between them. This CDR3 spans 13 amino acids. The CDR3 DNA reads TGTGCCAGCACCACGCAAAATGGCAACGAGCAGTACTTC. It encodes CASTTQNGNEQYF.

The CDR3 loop is CASSRTSGDRTGELFF. In nucleotides, the CDR3 is TGCGCCAGCAGCCGGACTAGCGGGGATAGGACCGGGGAGCTGTTTTTT. The J gene is TRBJ2-2, the V gene TRBV5-1, with 12 bases lining up with TRBD2. This CDR3 has 16 amino acids. Germline CDR1 SGHRS, CDR2 YFSETQ. Trimming removed 4 bases from V and 5 bases from J; junction bases left unmatched: 6. Combining the CDR3 with reference TRBV5-1 and TRBJ2-2 gives the whole variable domain KAGVTQTPRYLIKTRGQQVTLSCSPISGHRSVSWYQQTPGQGLQFLFEYFSETQRNKGNFPGRFSGRQFSNSRSEMNVSTLELGDSALYLCASSRTSGDRTGELFFGEGSRLTVL.

This clone was seen a handful of times. This chain links TRBV6-5 with TRBJ1-2; weak D call: TRBD1 (5 bases). Trimming pared 8 bases from V and 3 bases from J, leaving 10 bases between. Germline V gives CDR1 MNHEY, CDR2 SVGAGI. The CDR3 contains 12 residues. In DNA, the CDR3 is TGTGCCAGCCTGGGGGGAGACTATGGCTACACCTTC. Translating gives CASLGGDYGYTF.

This clone was picked up a small number of times. The chain joins TRBV4-1 to TRBJ1-5; weak D call: TRBD1 (5 bases). Trimming shortened V by 1 base and J by 5 bases, and 12 bases separated the two germline ends. The CDR3 loop spans 15 amino acids. From germline, CDR1 is MGHRA and CDR2 YSYEKL. The CDR3 here is CASSQGPGEDQPQHF. In nucleotides, the CDR3 is TGCGCCAGCAGCCAAGGGCCGGGGGAAGATCAGCCCCAGCATTTT.

J is TRBJ2-7 and V is TRBV29-1; the match to TRBD2 covers 8 bases. V gave up 4 bases and J gave up 4 bases; unmatched junction bases: 9. CDR1 SQVTM and CDR2 ANQGSEA come from the germline V gene. The CDR3 sequence is 14 residues long. The DNA for the CDR3 is TGCAGCGTTGCCCTCGGGACTAGATCGTACGAGCAGTACTTC. Residues: CSVALGTRSYEQYF.

The genes are TRBV9 and TRBJ2-1; the D gene is possibly TRBD2 (6 bases). The CDR3 contains 16 residues. Germline assignment: CDR1 SGDLS and CDR2 YYNGEE. V was cut by 0 bases and J by 0 bases, with 10 bases left in between. The CDR3 is CASSVVRGFSYNEQFF. The DNA for the CDR3 is TGTGCCAGCAGCGTAGTCCGGGGGTTCTCCTACAATGAGCAGTTCTTC.

This clone was counted between two and nine times. CDR3 amino acids: CASSRTPSYEQYF. The CDR3 coding sequence is TGTGCCAGCAGTAGGACACCTTCCTACGAGCAGTACTTC. The chain combines TRBV6-5 with TRBJ2-7, with D possibly matching TRBD1 (5 bases). The CDR3 extends over 13 amino acids. CDR1 and CDR2 from the germline V gene are MNHEY and SVGAGI. Trimming stripped 5 bases from V and 1 base from J, with 9 bases between.

This clone was seen a handful of times. Other DNA sequences from this sample encode an identical CDR3 as well. The V call is TRBV19, the J call TRBJ2-3; TRBD2 aligns across 13 bases. Germline values: CDR1 LNHDA, CDR2 SQIVND (reference sequence). The CDR3 has 15 amino acids. With 6 bases clipped from V and 3 bases from J, the junction kept 3 bases outside the gene matches. CDR3 DNA sequence: TGTGCCAGTAGCACGACTAGCGGGGGGACAGATACGCAGTATTTT. It specifies CASSTTSGGTDTQYF.

This clone was seen a handful of times. The chain joins TRBV13 to TRBJ1-2; D unclear. The germline V gene encodes CDR1 PRHDT and CDR2 FYEKMQ (reference sequence). The CDR3 sequence is 11 residues long. The V end lost 3 bases, the J end lost 8 bases, and 7 bases lay between the germline ends. The CDR3 DNA sequence: TGTGCCAGCAGCTTCTCACTAGGCTACACCTTC. Its protein product is CASSFSLGYTF.

There are a few counts of this clone. The chain links TRBV4-3 to TRBJ1-4; D may be TRBD1 (5 bases). CDR1 is LGHNA and CDR2 is YSLEER in the germline V gene. The CDR3 loop spans 16 amino acids. Trimming pared 1 base from V and 3 bases from J, leaving 12 bases between. The DNA of the CDR3 is TGCGCCAGCAGCCAAGGGTTTGCAGGGCCTAATGAAAAACTGTTTTTT. Protein: CASSQGFAGPNEKLFF.

This chain links TRBV4-3 with TRBJ2-2; TRBD1 aligns across 9 bases. The CDR3 contains 17 residues. J lost 3 bases, V lost 4 bases, and 9 bases had no gene match. Germline CDR1 is LGHNA and CDR2 is YSLEER. Here the CDR3 reads CASSPRTRDRDTGELFF. CDR3 nucleotides: TGCGCCAGCAGCCCCAGAACCCGGGACAGGGACACCGGGGAGCTGTTTTTT.

The V call is TRBV28, the J call TRBJ2-7; the match to TRBD1 covers 8 bases. Germline V gene lookup returns CDR1 MDHEN and CDR2 SYDVKM. The CDR3 spans 12 residues. The J segment lost 8 bases and the V segment lost 2 bases, leaving 2 bases of the junction unmatched. CDR3 coding DNA: TGTGCCAGCAGTTTAGGACAGGGCCAGCAGTACTTC. Its protein product is CASSLGQGQQYF. The complete variable domain, with remaining parts taken from reference TRBV28 and TRBJ2-7, reads DVKVTQSSRYLVKRTGEKVFLECVQDMDHENMFWYRQDPGLGLRLIYFSYDVKMKEKGDIPEGYSVSREKKERFSLILESASTNQTSMYLCASSLGQGQQYFGPGTRLTVT.

This clone appeared once. The chain is built from TRBV6-5 and TRBJ2-7; D is ambiguous. With 6 bases removed from V and 1 base from J, the gap between germline ends came to 13 bases. The CDR3 totals 14 residues. CDR1 is MNHEY and CDR2 is SVGAGI in the germline V gene. The DNA for the CDR3 is TGTGCCAGCAGCCCTAAGACCAGGTCCTACGAGCAGTACTTC. As protein: CASSPKTRSYEQYF.